This T cell receptor beta chain was sequenced in a study of T cells in localized non-small cell lung cancer (dated by TCRdb to 2020 to 2022). Study-wide context: T cell repertoires of approximately 250 early-stage NSCLC patients were analyzed, with tumors being compared against uninvolved tumor-adjacent lungs. The cohort consisted of 236 treatment-naive NSCLC patients whose localized lung tumors had been resected. The mean age of the NSCLC patients was 60 to 85 years, with 130 or so men and 110 or so women. On the study overall, not on this receptor specifically: Since the design was exploratory, TCR variables were selected using unadjusted p-values with no false-discovery rate correction. Of the top 100 tumor clones, a median of about 53 were detected in paired uninvolved adjacent lung; about 26 were also among that lung's top 100. Multi-region tumor sequencing was not performed, so intratumor heterogeneity could not be excluded. Longer overall survival was associated with higher T cell density in blood, whereas shorter survival was associated with higher clonality in adjacent lung. Uninvolved tumor-adjacent lung showed the highest T cell clonality, higher than tumor, which suggests more focused antigenic responses in the adjacent lung.

The immunoSEQ Assay was used to sequence TCR beta CDR3 regions from DNA. The authors processed their data as follows. T cell density was computed as TCR beta template counts normalized to usable DNA estimated by amplifying housekeeping genes. Richness was estimated using the preseqR package, with extrapolation to 400,000 templates for PBMC samples and to 120,000 templates for tissue samples. Clonality was defined by subtracting Pielou's evenness from one. Tissue-enriched TCRs were identified by differential abundance testing using productive amino-acid clonotypes, minimum total count 5 and alpha 0.1. Repertoire overlap between compartments was quantified with the Jaccard Index and Morisita Overlap Index. TCR beta CDR3s were clustered by GLIPH together with public tetramer-defined viral CDR3s, and at least three viral sequences plus V-gene enrichment were required for viral motifs. This is the immuneACCESS table as TCRdb keeps it, with only in-frame sequences that have V and J called. A part of the clones is gone; compared with another copy, unresolved V genes explain less than half, and the rest is unexplained. The D gene and trimming were derived from the DNA, and the V and J assignments and clone size from that table. Present in this sample are 25,000 to 30,000 clones, roughly 80% of which were seen just once. Of the sample, about 4% is held by the ten largest clones.

At diagnosis, peripheral blood, uninvolved tumor-adjacent lung and tumor were collected and were preserved as a mix of fresh-frozen and FFPE material. Blood samples were analyzed as peripheral blood mononuclear cells for TCR repertoire profiling. As regards this clone: Its antigen is currently not known. No quality values exist for individual bases; no much larger clone is one base distant.

CDR1 SQVTM and CDR2 ANQGSEA were looked up in the germline V gene. The CDR3 starts with the cysteine, ends with the phenylalanine, and has 14 residues. Only the CDR3 portion is preserved as DNA: 42 bases, with reading frame beginning at the first base. V is pared back by 6 bases and J by 5 bases, with 18 bases lying between the germline termini. The chain joins TRBV29-1 to TRBJ2-3; matching of 5 bases hints at TRBD2 as the D gene. The receptor was isolated from a woman aged 40-69 years with stage I lung adenocarcinoma. This sample comprised peripheral blood, obtained before any cancer treatment. Read as DNA, the sequence is TGCAGCGTCCTACATGAACGGGAAAAAGATACGCAGTATTTT. Its protein is CSVLHEREKDTQYF.